This T cell receptor (beta chain) originates from a study of T cell responses to AZD1222 COVID-19 vaccine. Unmatched junction bases numbered 8, after V lost 0 bases and J lost 4 bases. Germline CDR1 reads LNHDA; CDR2 reads SQIVND (reference sequence). This CDR3 has 18 residues. Study-level results: Repertoire sampling happened only post peak T cell response. Most donors were white British and more were female, and clonal diversity was possibly underestimated. Spike-spanning, vaccine-associated CD4 TCRs were dominant at 160-218 and 743-854. Baseline seropositivity occurred in only six or seven AZD1222 recipients.

Measured with immunoSEQ multiplex PCR; TCRdb has only the in-frame clones, and not every one. The table shows 95,000 to 150,000 clones, with approximately 88% occurring only once. About this clone: The target antigen is unknown.

The sample consisted of peripheral blood, taken on day 0 of AZD1222 vaccination. V usage is TRBV19 and J usage is TRBJ2-1; 11 positions match TRBD2. This receptor was identified in an adult in good health. The CDR3 DNA is TGTGCCAGTAGTATAGATTTGATAGCGGGGGGGAAGTACAATGAGCAGTTCTTC. The encoded protein is CASSIDLIAGGKYNEQFF. The full variable domain, completed using reference TRBV19 and TRBJ2-1, is DGGITQSPKYLFRKEGQNVTLSCEQNLNHDAMYWYRQDPGQGLRLIYYSQIVNDFQKGDIAEGYSVSREKKESFPLTVTSAQKNPTAFYLCASSIDLIAGGKYNEQFFGPGTRLTVL.